What follows is one T cell receptor (beta chain) and its context. Its specific antigen is unknown. No qualities accompany the bases; no much larger clone lies one base away. The sample belongs to a study of PD-1 and CTLA-4 blockade in melanoma (dated by TCRdb to about 2021). About the full investigation: In patients with melanoma, the study measured the effects of PD-1 blockade versus CTLA-4 blockade on the melanoma-reactive CD8 T cell response.

The library relied on the immunoSEQ multiplex PCR assay. TCRdb limited this immuneACCESS table to in-frame rearrangements with V and J called. A share of clones is missing; checked studies link under half to unresolved V genes, and the rest is unexplained. The sample table contains 25,000 to 40,000 clones; only one count was recorded for less than 90% of them. The ten largest account for almost 6.5% of the sample. This sample comprised CD8+ T cells from peripheral blood, obtained from a patient given anti-PD-1 treatment. The origin of this receptor is a human donor with melanoma.

The CDR3: CASSLPGQGMNTEAFF. The nucleotide sequence reads TGTGCCAGCAGCCTTCCGGGACAGGGCATGAACACTGAAGCTTTCTTT. The sequence joins TRBV3-1 (or the pseudogene TRBV3-2) to TRBJ1-1; 9 bases in the middle match TRBD1. Here V drops 4 bases and J drops 0 bases, and the junction holds 6 bases not matched to any gene. CDR1 and CDR2, per the germline V gene (reference sequence), are LGHDT and YNNKEL. Taken from cysteine to phenylalanine, the CDR3 has 16 residues. The CDR3 DNA has 48 bases and is translated from base 1.